This entry is about one TCR beta chain. Its cognate antigen is unknown. Germline V CDR1 and CDR2: SGHRS, YFSETQ. The CDR3 runs 17 residues. With V trimmed by 4 bases and J by 2 bases, 5 bases remained unmatched. The data were obtained in a study of long-term antiretroviral therapy in people with HIV. Across the whole study: Sampling started about a decade before the 2015 immediate-ART recommendation. Points from the study as a whole: Adherence to ART, viral resistance and therapy changes lacked any data.

Survey-level immunoSEQ v3.0 assays were run. Profiling relied on immunoSEQ multiplex PCR, and the TCRdb table lists in-frame clones only, not all of them. The sample lists under 20,000 clones, just under 80% occurring once. Post-ART PBMC samples numbered at least two per donor, and pre-ART ones at least one. V is TRBV5-1 and J is TRBJ2-5; 16 nucleotides agree with TRBD2. This sequence originates from a woman aged 40 to 50 with HIV. Sequences were derived from unsorted PBMCs, sampled 3.2 to 3.4 years after starting antiretroviral therapy. CDR3 residues: CASSPGTSGGAQETQYF. The CDR3 DNA sequence: TGCGCCAGCAGCCCCGGGACTAGCGGGGGGGCACAAGAGACCCAGTACTTC.